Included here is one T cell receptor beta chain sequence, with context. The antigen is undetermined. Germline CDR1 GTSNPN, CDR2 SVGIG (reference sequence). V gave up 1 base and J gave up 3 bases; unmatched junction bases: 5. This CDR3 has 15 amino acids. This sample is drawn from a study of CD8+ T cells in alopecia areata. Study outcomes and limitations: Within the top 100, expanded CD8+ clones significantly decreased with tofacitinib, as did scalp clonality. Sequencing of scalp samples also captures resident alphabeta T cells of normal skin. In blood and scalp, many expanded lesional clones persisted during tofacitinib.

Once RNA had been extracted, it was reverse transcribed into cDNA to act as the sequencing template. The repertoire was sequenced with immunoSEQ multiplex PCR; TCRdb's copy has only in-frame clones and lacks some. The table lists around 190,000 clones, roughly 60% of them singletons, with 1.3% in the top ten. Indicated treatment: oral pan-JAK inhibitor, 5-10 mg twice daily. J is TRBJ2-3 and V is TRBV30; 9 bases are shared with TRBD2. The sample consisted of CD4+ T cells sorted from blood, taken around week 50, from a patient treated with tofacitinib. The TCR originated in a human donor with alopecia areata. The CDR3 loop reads CAWSGRSGGTDTQYF. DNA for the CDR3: TGTGCCTGGAGTGGGCGAAGCGGGGGGACAGATACGCAGTATTTT.